The 4 T cell receptor beta chains listed next were all sequenced from one sample in a study of T cells in women clearing cervical HPV infection. Here immunoSEQ multiplex PCR was the method, and the copy in TCRdb shows in-frame clones only, minus some. The sample table includes around 35,000 clones. Sequencing was carried out using blood buffy coat. The receptor set was obtained from a woman aged 18-70 years with a cervical HPV16 infection that either progressed to CIN3+ or cleared (not recorded which).

CDR3 DNA (partial): TGTGCCAGCAGCCCGGGACAGGGGGTCGGC. Protein: CASSPGQGVG. The CDR3 in its entirety is CASSPGQGVGYTF. The chain links TRBV11-1 to TRBJ1-2; 11 nucleotides line up with TRBD1. The read is 3 residues too short to cover the CDR3 end, so that end is filled in from the germline J gene. Germline lookup yields CDR1 SGHAT and CDR2 FQDESV (reference sequence). The CDR3 is 13 amino acids.

As for this clone: The read terminates 3 residues before the CDR3 end, so the remaining end is supplied by the germline J gene. This sequence joins TRBV19 and TRBJ1-1, with D unclear. The CDR3 sequence is 11 residues long. Germline-derived CDR1 and CDR2 are LNHDA and SQIVND (reference sequence). CDR3 sequence: CASSIALEAFF. The CDR3 DNA, read in part, is TGTGCCAGTAGTATAGCCCTCGAA.

CDR3 DNA, as far as it was read: TGTGCCAGCAGCTTAGAGGCGGGGGGCTTTGCTGAC. The encoded protein is CASSLEAGGFAD. The full CDR3 reads CASSLEAGGFADYTF. This rearrangement joins TRBV11-2 to TRBJ1-2; tentative D call: TRBD1 (6 bases). The sequence runs out 3 residues before the end of the CDR3; the remainder is reconstructed from the germline J gene. The CDR3 has 15 amino acids. The germline gives CDR1 SGHAT, CDR2 FQNNGV.

The DNA read from the CDR3 is TGCAGTGCTAGTTTTTCTAGCGGGGATAATGAG. Its translation is CSASFSSGDNE. The entire CDR3 protein is CSASFSSGDNEQFF. The chain is built from TRBV20-1 and TRBJ2-1, with 9 positions matching TRBD2. The CDR3 end is not reached by the read, which stops 3 residues before it; the germline J gene fills it in. The trim removed 3 bases at V and 7 bases at J, leaving 7 bases unmatched. Germline V lookup: CDR1 DFQATT, CDR2 SNEGSKA (reference sequence). The CDR3 covers 14 residues.